This TCR beta chain was obtained from a study of OX40 agonist ivuxolimab in advanced cancers. Across the whole study: Of the patients, three showed partial responses, one with hepatocellular carcinoma and two with cutaneous melanoma.

A note on this clone: What it recognizes is unknown.

Study-wide points: Antigen specificity was not determined for the expanded peripheral T cells. In CD8+ T cells, expanded clones were on average more numerous than in CD4+.

The data were produced by immunoSEQ multiplex PCR, yet TCRdb's version contains in-frame clones alone and is incomplete. Among about 52,000 clones listed, 80% to 90% were seen once. The sample here was CD4+ or CD8+ T cells sorted from blood, taken in a trial of the OX40 agonist ivuxolimab. The TCR was taken from an adult with an advanced solid tumor such as melanoma, head and neck, liver or kidney cancer.

The CDR3 sequence is CASVSRDLNYGYTF. The CDR3 DNA follows: TGTGCCAGCGTGTCCCGGGACCTTAACTATGGCTACACCTTC. The chain employs TRBV28 and TRBJ1-2; tentative D call: TRBD1 (5 bases). Deletions cut 8 bases from V and 1 base from J, with 14 bases between. The CDR3 is 14 amino acids. Germline lookup yields CDR1 MDHEN and CDR2 SYDVKM.